The 22 T cell receptor beta chains presented below share a single source sample, sequenced in a study of T cell changes during pregnancy in multiple sclerosis. The data were produced by immunoSEQ multiplex PCR, yet TCRdb's version contains in-frame clones alone and is incomplete. This sample has 45,000 to 70,000 clones, with over 80% found just once. This sample comprised CD4+ T cells from peripheral blood mononuclear cells, obtained after pregnancy. These receptors originate from a female donor in good health, enrolled as a control in a pregnancy study.

The J gene is TRBJ2-3, the V gene TRBV11-3; possibly TRBD2 for D (7 bases). The CDR3 loop spans 14 amino acids. Trimming cost V 4 bases and J 0 bases, with 8 bases left between them. The germline CDR1 and CDR2 sequences are SGHNT and YENEEA. This CDR3 reads CASSSGGSTDTQYF. CDR3 bases: TGTGCCAGCAGCTCGGGGGGCAGCACAGATACGCAGTATTTT.

V usage is TRBV27 and J usage is TRBJ2-5; D might be TRBD1 (6 bases). Trimming removed 4 bases at V and 6 bases at J, with 18 bases between. Germline values: CDR1 MNHEY, CDR2 SMNVEV (reference sequence). The CDR3 loop spans 15 amino acids. The CDR3 coding sequence is TGTGCCAGCAGTTCCCCGGACAGACTGGAAAAGACCCAGTACTTC. Translation: CASSSPDRLEKTQYF.

Of note for this clone: The same CDR3 can be traced to other DNA sequences in this sample. This chain connects TRBV18 to TRBJ2-7; D ambiguous. V shed 2 bases and J shed 2 bases, with 4 bases lying between them. Germline V gene lookup returns CDR1 KGHSH and CDR2 LQKENI. The CDR3 totals 12 residues. Here the CDR3 DNA reads TGTGCCAGCTCACCAAGCACCTACGAGCAGTACTTC. Residues: CASSPSTYEQYF.

The V and J genes are TRBV18 and TRBJ2-5; possibly TRBD2 for D (6 bases). Germline CDR1 reads KGHSH; CDR2 reads LQKENI. The CDR3 is 11 amino acids. V lost 8 bases and J lost 9, with 13 bases in between. The CDR3 spells CASRNGEAQYF. The CDR3 DNA is TGTGCCAGCCGGAACGGGGAGGCCCAGTACTTC.

The J gene is TRBJ1-1, the V gene TRBV6-6; unclear D gene. Trimming took off 7 bases at V and 1 base at J, with 13 bases between the two ends. This CDR3 is 14 amino acids long. Germline CDR1 reads MNHNY; CDR2 reads SVGAGI (reference sequence). CDR3 in DNA: TGTGCCAGCACTAAGAGGGAAAAGAACACTGAAGCTTTCTTT. Amino acid sequence: CASTKREKNTEAFF.

This chain joins TRBV5-6 and TRBJ1-5; perhaps TRBD1 as D (5 bases). V lost 0 bases and J 2 bases, leaving 9 bases between the germline ends. The germline CDR1 and CDR2 sequences are SGHDT and YYEEEE. CDR3 length: 15 residues. The CDR3, as DNA: TGTGCCAGCAGCTTGGGGGGGAGGGGCAATCAGCCCCAGCATTTT. Translation: CASSLGGRGNQPQHF.

The chain joins TRBV4-2 to TRBJ1-5; no clear D. The CDR3 is made up of 15 amino acids. Germline V gene data show CDR1 as LGHNA and CDR2 as YNFKEQ. Between the trimmed V and J ends, which lost 1 base and 1 base, there was a span of 8 bases. The CDR3: CASSQVLESNQPQHF. The CDR3 nucleotides are TGTGCCAGCAGCCAAGTCTTGGAGAGCAATCAGCCCCAGCATTTT.

This rearrangement joins TRBV25-1 to TRBJ1-4; D unresolved. Germline V CDR1 and CDR2: MGHDK, SYGVNS. V was pared by 5 bases and J by 5 bases, with 15 bases between. The CDR3 loop spans 15 amino acids. The CDR3 DNA is TGTGCCAGCAGTCCTGGGAGGGCGTTCAATGAAAAACTGTTTTTT. Its translation is CASSPGRAFNEKLFF.

The V and J genes are TRBV6-1 and TRBJ2-4; maybe TRBD2 (7 bases). The germline CDR1 and CDR2 sequences are MNHNS and SASEGT. The CDR3 is made up of 15 amino acids. The V gene lost 1 base and the J gene lost 6 bases, with 13 bases spanning the gap. This CDR3 is CASSEVTGGRNIQYF. DNA of the CDR3: TGTGCCAGCAGTGAAGTTACGGGGGGCCGAAACATTCAGTACTTC.

The rearrangement joins TRBV7-2 to TRBJ1-5, with D tentatively TRBD1 (5 bases). With 5 bases removed from V and 7 bases from J, the gap between germline ends came to 15 bases. The CDR3 covers 14 residues. Germline V gives CDR1 SGHTA, CDR2 FQGNSA. CDR3 region: CASSRAGDRQPQHF. As DNA, the CDR3 is TGTGCCAGCAGCCGTGCGGGGGATCGGCAGCCCCAGCATTTT.

The J gene is TRBJ1-3, the V gene TRBV18; the D is unclear. CDR1 is KGHSH and CDR2 is LQKENI in the germline V gene. The CDR3 runs to 14 residues. Trimming removed 2 bases at V and 2 bases at J, with 7 bases between. CDR3 nucleotides: TGTGCCAGCTCACCAGACGGGGCTGGAAACACCATATATTTT. This sequence encodes CASSPDGAGNTIYF.

The chain is built from TRBV5-4 and TRBJ2-3, with D perhaps matching TRBD2 (5 bases). V lost 2 bases, J lost 1 base, and 8 bases lay in between. The CDR3 has 14 residues. The germline V gene encodes CDR1 SGHNT and CDR2 YYREEE (reference sequence). The CDR3: CASSFGLRTDTQYF. For the CDR3, the DNA is TGTGCCAGCAGCTTCGGACTTCGCACAGATACGCAGTATTTT.

The CDR3 bases are TGTGCCAGCAGCTTTGAAGGGGCCGGGGAGCTGTTTTTT. Translating it yields CASSFEGAGELFF. The chain combines TRBV11-3 with TRBJ2-2, with a tentative D call TRBD1 (5 bases). Germline loops: CDR1 SGHNT, CDR2 YENEEA. The CDR3 sequence is 13 residues long. V gave up 3 bases and J gave up 6 bases, with 8 bases separating them.

The chain employs TRBV9 and TRBJ2-2; TRBD1 aligns across 7 bases. Germline V CDR1 and CDR2: SGDLS, YYNGEE. This CDR3 has 16 residues. V was clipped by 0 bases and J by 1 base; unmatched bases: 3. The CDR3 spells CASSVGPGGNTGELFF. For the CDR3, the DNA is TGTGCCAGCAGCGTAGGTCCAGGGGGGAACACCGGGGAGCTGTTTTTT.

The rearrangement links TRBV19 to TRBJ1-5, with TRBD1 identical over 7 bases. J gave up 4 bases and V 4 bases, and 10 bases lay outside the gene matches. CDR1 and CDR2 (germline): LNHDA, SQIVND (reference sequence). The CDR3 is 16 residues long. The DNA of the CDR3 is TGTGCCAGTAGTAGTCCCAGGGGGGCTCCGAATCAGCCCCAGCATTTT. Translated, it gives CASSSPRGAPNQPQHF.

As regards this clone: A read error may produce the germline difference seen at one junction end. The genes are TRBV30 and TRBJ1-6; TRBD1 aligns across 7 bases. Germline values: CDR1 GTSNPN, CDR2 SVGIG (reference sequence). The CDR3 is made up of 17 amino acids. CDR3 region: CAWSGGIGGGYNLPLHF. For the CDR3, the DNA is TGTGCCTGGAGTGGCGGGATAGGGGGCGGCTATAATTTACCCCTCCACTTT. Full variable domain (rest looked up from reference TRBV30 and TRBJ1-6): SQTIHQWPATLVQPVGSPLSLECTVEGTSNPNLYWYRQAAGRGLQLLFYSVGIGQISSEVPQNLSASRPQDRQFILSSKKLLLSDSGFYLCAWSGGIGGGYNLPLHFGNGTRLTVT.

The rearrangement links TRBV19 to TRBJ1-5; D is undetermined. The V end lost 7 bases, the J end lost 5 bases, and 18 bases lay between the germline ends. Germline assignment: CDR1 LNHDA and CDR2 SQIVND (reference sequence). There are 15 residues in the CDR3. As DNA, the CDR3 is TGTGCCAGTACCTATGGACGGGCGGGCCATCAGCCCCAGCATTTT. Translating it yields CASTYGRAGHQPQHF.

This clone was seen more than once but under ten times. The J gene is TRBJ1-2, the V gene TRBV9, with D perhaps matching TRBD1 (5 bases). V dropped 4 bases and J dropped 8 bases, with 12 bases sitting between them. The V gene's germline CDR1 is SGDLS and CDR2 YYNGEE. The CDR3 is 12 residues long. The CDR3 DNA reads TGTGCCAGCAGCCCCCGCGGGGACGGCTACACCTTC. It codes for CASSPRGDGYTF.

J is TRBJ2-3 and V is TRBV19; 15 bases match TRBD2. CDR1 is LNHDA, CDR2 SQIVND, per germline (reference sequence). V gave up 3 bases and J gave up 5 bases; unmatched junction bases: 0. The CDR3 consists of 15 residues. The CDR3 sequence is CASSMGLAGGDTQYF. Written as DNA, the CDR3 is TGTGCCAGTAGTATGGGACTAGCGGGGGGAGATACGCAGTATTTT.

For the CDR3, the DNA is TGTGCCAGCAGCCTGGGGACAGGGGGCATCGAGCAGTACTTC. Translating gives CASSLGTGGIEQYF. This chain connects TRBV7-6 to TRBJ2-7, with 12 bases that match TRBD1. After removal of 5 bases from V and 6 bases from J, the junction contained 5 bases not matched to a gene. From germline, CDR1 is SGHVS and CDR2 FNYEAQ. This CDR3 spans 14 amino acids.

V usage is TRBV5-1 and J usage is TRBJ1-4, with a possible D match to TRBD1 (6 bases). Trimming cost V 0 bases and J 6 bases, with 9 bases left between them. There are 14 residues in the CDR3. The germline CDR1 and CDR2 sequences are SGHRS and YFSETQ. The CDR3 protein is CASSLDRVDEKLFF. The CDR3 DNA follows: TGCGCCAGCAGCTTGGACAGGGTGGATGAAAAACTGTTTTTT.

This chain connects TRBV4-3 to TRBJ1-3; D gene unclear. The CDR3 is 13 amino acids. The germline gives CDR1 LGHNA, CDR2 YSLEER. The V and J ends lost 0 bases and 4 bases respectively, with 4 bases between them. CDR3 DNA sequence: TGCGCCAGCAGCCAAGATCAAGGAAACACCATATATTTT. This encodes CASSQDQGNTIYF.